This T cell receptor (beta chain) was identified in a study of neurological immune-mediated disorders. The sample holds many counts of this clonotype. Antigen specificity is unknown. Libraries from sorted cells used 900,000 to 1,000,000 T cells (CD4+ or CD8+). Each TCR transcript was tagged with a 10-nucleotide random UMI during 5'RACE. TCRdb recomputed calls from the 5' RACE reads with MiXCR, one row per CDR3 protein. This sample has 17,000 or so distinct CDR3 sequences; over 8.5% occur once, and the top ten carry approximately 29%. V was clipped by 1 base and J by 6 bases, with 12 bases between them. CDR1 LGHNA and CDR2 YSLEER come from the germline V gene. The CDR3 spans 14 residues. Notes on the study in general: Patients with HTLV-1-associated myelopathy had the highest level of TCR clonal expansion, whereas patients with multiple sclerosis had the lowest level, falling beneath the level found in healthy controls. None of the CDR3 amino acid sequences found in expanded clones was shared across subjects. This suggests that the TCR-beta repertoires were private in all groups.

The chain couples TRBV4-3 to TRBJ1-1, with D possibly TRBD1 on 5 matching bases. The receptor's source is a woman aged 50 to 60 in good health. Sequencing was carried out using CD8+ T cells from blood. In DNA form, the CDR3 reads TGCGCCAGCAGCCAAGCGGCGGGGCGGGCTGAAGCTTTCTTT. It codes for CASSQAAGRAEAFF.